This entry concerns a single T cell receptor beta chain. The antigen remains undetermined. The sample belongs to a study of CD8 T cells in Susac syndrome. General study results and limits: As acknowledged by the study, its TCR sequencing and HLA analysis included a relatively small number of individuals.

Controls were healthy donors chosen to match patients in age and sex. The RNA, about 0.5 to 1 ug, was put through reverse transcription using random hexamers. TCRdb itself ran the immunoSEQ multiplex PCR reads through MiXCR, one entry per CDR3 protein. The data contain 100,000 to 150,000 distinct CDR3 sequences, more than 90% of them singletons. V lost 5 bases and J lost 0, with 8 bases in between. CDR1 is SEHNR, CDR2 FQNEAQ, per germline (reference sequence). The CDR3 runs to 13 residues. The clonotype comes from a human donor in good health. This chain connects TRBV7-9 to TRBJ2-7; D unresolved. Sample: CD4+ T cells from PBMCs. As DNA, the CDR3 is TGTGCCAGCAGCCCCCGTAGCTCCTACGAGCAGTACTTC. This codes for CASSPRSSYEQYF.